This entry is about one T cell receptor (beta chain). Amplification used 60 Vbeta primers and 13 Jbeta primers. Clones were read by immunoSEQ multiplex PCR, and TCRdb kept only the in-frame ones, dropping some. There are over 200,000 clones in the sample; roughly 82% occur only once, and approximately 5.7% lies in the top ten. This record belongs to a study of cytomegalovirus exposure and HLA in healthy donors. The length of the CDR3 is 16 residues. Trimming took 2 bases from V and 0 from J; bases not matched to a gene: 7. The germline CDR1 and CDR2 sequences are SGHTS and YDEGEE. The chain links TRBV5-8 to TRBJ1-1; 7 bases align to TRBD1. The receptor's source is a man aged 40-55 years in good health and CMV-seropositive. The sequenced sample consisted of PBMCs. The CDR3 nucleotides are TGTGCCAGCAGCTTCCGAACAGGGGTCATGAACACTGAAGCTTTCTTT. This translates into CASSFRTGVMNTEAFF.